Listed below are T cell receptor beta chains from one sample, sequenced in a study of identical twins. TCRdb used MiXCR to reprocess the 5' RACE reads, holding one entry per CDR3 protein. This sample has some 690,000 distinct CDR3 sequences, with approximately 22% found just once. These same records also appear under a second study, on T cells expressing NK-cell markers.

The sample taken for sequencing was PBMCs. The receptors were gathered from a woman aged 18-30 years in good health. Each CDR3 is given with its conserved first and last residue. Each record gives: clone size, D gene, J gene, V gene, CDR3 protein, CDR3 DNA. D genes are given only for firm matches. Clone size is stated in some rows and not others, as once, few, many or a class when expanded.

>NA|NA|TRBJ2-5|TRBV20-1
CSVLLEDGETQYF
TGCAGTGTCCTGTTGGAGGATGGGGAGACCCAGTACTTC
>NA|NA|TRBJ2-7|TRBV7-9
CASSPGPGSYEQYF
TGTGCCAGCAGCCCAGGCCCAGGCTCCTACGAGCAGTACTTC
>few|NA|TRBJ2-7|TRBV12-3/TRBV12-4
CASSSPRGQGTYEQYF
TGTGCCAGCAGTTCGCCCCGTGGCCAGGGGACCTACGAGCAGTACTTC
>NA|TRBD2|TRBJ2-3|TRBV7-8
CASRQLAGGRGTDTQYF
TGTGCCAGCAGGCAGCTAGCGGGGGGGCGGGGCACAGATACGCAGTATTTT
>few|NA|TRBJ1-2|TRBV6-5
CASSYGQDYTF
TGTGCCAGCAGTTACGGGCAGGACTACACCTTC
>NA|NA|TRBJ2-1|TRBV7-9
CASSFLMSLDEQFF
TGTGCCAGCAGCTTCCTAATGAGTTTGGATGAGCAGTTCTTC
>few|TRBD1|TRBJ1-3|TRBV6-1
CASRNLAGGDTIYF
TGTGCCAGCAGAAACCTGGCAGGGGGAGACACCATATATTTT
>NA|NA|TRBJ1-5|TRBV2
CASRGSGRSQHF
TGTGCCAGCAGGGGCAGTGGGAGGTCCCAGCATTTT
>NA|NA|TRBJ1-3|TRBV10-3
CAISEWRNGNTIYF
TGTGCCATCAGTGAGTGGAGAAACGGAAACACCATATATTTT
>few|NA|TRBJ2-1|TRBV12-3/TRBV12-4
CASLLWGLQGDEQFF
TGTGCCAGCCTCCTATGGGGACTACAGGGCGATGAGCAGTTCTTC
>many|NA|TRBJ2-3|TRBV12-3/TRBV12-4
CASSGPGDTQYF
TGTGCCAGCAGTGGACCGGGAGATACGCAGTATTTT
>NA|NA|TRBJ1-2|TRBV20-1
CSAREPQAIYGYTF
TGCAGTGCTAGGGAACCCCAGGCGATCTATGGCTACACCTTC
>NA|NA|TRBJ2-5|TRBV7-9
CATTEGQETQYF
TGTGCCACCACGGAGGGCCAAGAGACCCAGTACTTC
>few|TRBD2|TRBJ2-3|TRBV7-2
CASSLGLLAGGDTQYF
TGTGCCAGCAGCTTGGGTTTGCTAGCGGGAGGAGATACGCAGTATTTT
>few|NA|TRBJ1-4|TRBV7-8
CASSSRAEKLFF
TGTGCCAGCAGCTCTAGAGCGGAAAAACTGTTTTTT
>few|NA|TRBJ2-1|TRBV20-1
CSAARGVYNEQFF
TGCAGTGCTGCGCGCGGCGTATACAATGAGCAGTTCTTC
>few|TRBD2|TRBJ2-1|TRBV9
CASSPSGTSGNEQFF
TGTGCCAGCAGCCCTAGCGGGACTAGCGGCAATGAGCAGTTCTTC
>NA|NA|TRBJ2-3|TRBV29-1
CSVSRQATDTQYF
TGCAGCGTTTCCCGACAGGCGACAGATACGCAGTATTTT
>NA|NA|TRBJ2-1|TRBV7-9
CASSFQRRTYNEQFF
TGTGCCAGCAGCTTTCAGCGGAGAACCTACAATGAGCAGTTCTTC
>once|NA|TRBJ2-6|TRBV30
CAWSVGRISGANVLTF
TGTGCCTGGAGTGTCGGTCGCATCTCTGGGGCCAACGTCCTGACTTTC
>NA|TRBD1|TRBJ2-1|TRBV11-2
CASLPGQGIFNEQFF
TGTGCCAGTCTACCGGGACAGGGGATTTTCAATGAGCAGTTCTTC
>few|NA|TRBJ1-2|TRBV12-3/TRBV12-4
CASSNRENYGYTF
TGTGCCAGCAGTAACAGGGAGAACTATGGCTACACCTTC
>few|TRBD1|TRBJ1-6|TRBV20-1
CSARTGTGVRNSPLHF
TGCAGTGCTAGGACCGGGACAGGGGTTCGCAATTCACCCCTCCACTTT
>many|NA|TRBJ1-2|TRBV6-1
CASTTAGVANYGYTF
TGTGCCAGCACCACGGCAGGGGTTGCTAACTATGGCTACACCTTC
>NA|TRBD2|TRBJ2-7|TRBV20-1
CSARILAGYEQYF
TGCAGTGCTAGAATTCTAGCGGGCTACGAGCAGTACTTC
>NA|TRBD2|TRBJ2-3|TRBV9
CASSAARGLAGDTQYF
TGTGCCAGCAGCGCGGCAAGGGGACTAGCGGGAGATACGCAGTATTTT
>NA|NA|TRBJ2-5|TRBV5-6
CASSKSLLASRLQETQYF
TGTGCCAGCAGCAAGTCCCTGTTAGCGAGTCGGCTCCAAGAGACCCAGTACTTC
>NA|NA|TRBJ1-4|TRBV20-1
CSARRQLGGEKLFF
TGCAGTGCTAGAAGGCAGTTAGGAGGGGAAAAACTGTTTTTT
>few|NA|TRBJ2-1|TRBV20-1
CSADFRGNEQFF
TGCAGTGCGGATTTCAGGGGAAATGAGCAGTTCTTC
>NA|NA|TRBJ2-5|TRBV6-6
CASTTGETQYF
TGTGCCAGCACGACCGGGGAGACCCAGTACTTC
>NA|NA|TRBJ2-2|TRBV5-1
CASSSALDTGELFF
TGCGCCAGCAGCTCGGCTCTGGACACCGGGGAGCTGTTTTTT
>few|TRBD1|TRBJ2-7|TRBV12-3/TRBV12-4
CASSFAADRNYEQYF
TGTGCCAGCAGTTTTGCTGCGGACAGGAACTACGAGCAGTACTTC
>NA|NA|TRBJ1-6|TRBV10-3
CAIQQGVNNSPLHF
TGTGCCATCCAACAGGGCGTAAATAATTCACCCCTCCACTTT
>few|NA|TRBJ2-7|TRBV15
CATSREQIRGAPLVF
TGTGCCACCAGCAGAGAACAAATCAGGGGGGCCCCTTTGGTCTTC
>NA|TRBD2|TRBJ2-3|TRBV3-1
CASSQEVSGGDTQYF
TGTGCCAGCAGCCAAGAGGTTAGCGGGGGAGATACGCAGTATTTT
>many|NA|TRBJ2-7|TRBV20-1
CSASRGKDYEQYF
TGCAGTGCTAGTAGGGGAAAAGATTACGAGCAGTACTTC
>few|NA|TRBJ2-5|TRBV18
CASSPDETQYF
TGTGCCAGCTCACCAGACGAGACCCAGTACTTC
>few|NA|TRBJ2-7|TRBV25-1
CASSDPGQLYEQYF
TGTGCCAGCAGTGACCCCGGACAGCTCTACGAGCAGTACTTC
>many|NA|TRBJ2-1|TRBV29-1
CSVEGQAGNEQFF
TGCAGCGTTGAAGGGCAGGCAGGGAATGAGCAGTTCTTC
>NA|NA|TRBJ2-7|TRBV28
CASSFIYEQYF
TGTGCCAGCAGTTTCATCTACGAGCAGTACTTC
>few|TRBD2|TRBJ2-4|TRBV28
CASSIPSGERAKNIQYF
TGTGCCAGCAGCATCCCTAGCGGGGAAAGGGCCAAAAACATTCAGTACTTC
>NA|NA|TRBJ2-5|TRBV5-1
CASSVQGGQETQYF
TGCGCCAGCAGCGTACAAGGGGGCCAAGAGACCCAGTACTTC
>many|NA|TRBJ2-3|TRBV7-2
CASSPVFTDTQYF
TGTGCCAGCAGCCCGGTATTCACAGATACGCAGTATTTT
>NA|NA|TRBJ1-1|TRBV6-2/TRBV6-3
CASTSPWDAFQSGTEAFF
TGTGCCAGCACCTCGCCCTGGGACGCCTTCCAGAGTGGCACTGAAGCTTTCTTT
>NA|TRBD1|TRBJ1-1|TRBV20-1
CSASRQGAEAFF
TGCAGTGCTAGTCGCCAGGGGGCTGAAGCTTTCTTT
>many|NA|TRBJ2-7|TRBV21-1
CASSKGGTGDYEQYF
TGTGCCAGCAGCAAAGGGGGGACAGGGGACTACGAGCAGTACTTC
>few|NA|TRBJ2-7|TRBV5-5
CASSLGPRQITIYEQYF
TGTGCCAGCAGCTTAGGACCCCGACAGATAACGATCTACGAGCAGTACTTC
>NA|NA|TRBJ2-1|TRBV6-5
CASSYATPGLLEVNEQFF
TGTGCCAGCAGTTACGCGACACCGGGACTGCTCGAGGTCAATGAGCAGTTCTTC
>many|NA|TRBJ2-7|TRBV20-1
CSASLSYEQYF
TGCAGTGCTAGTTTGTCCTACGAGCAGTACTTC
>NA|NA|TRBJ1-2|TRBV6-5
CASSSGGGFYGYTF
TGTGCCAGCAGTTCCGGAGGGGGTTTCTATGGCTACACCTTC
>few|TRBD1|TRBJ2-6|TRBV12-3/TRBV12-4
CASSLRGQTPGANVLTF
TGTGCCAGCAGTTTGAGGGGGCAAACCCCTGGGGCCAACGTCCTGACTTTC
>many|TRBD2|TRBJ2-1|TRBV5-6
CASRTGTSVYNEQFF
TGTGCCAGCAGAACAGGGACTAGCGTATACAATGAGCAGTTCTTC
>few|TRBD1|TRBJ2-3|TRBV7-2
CASSLRQGALSTDTQYF
TGTGCCAGCAGCTTACGACAGGGGGCGCTGAGCACAGATACGCAGTATTTT